Here is one T cell receptor beta chain with its context. Antigen specificity is unknown. This entry belongs to a study of T cells after yellow fever vaccination. TCRdb redid the calling of the 5' RACE reads with MiXCR, one entry per CDR3 protein. The sample has 170,000 or so distinct CDR3 sequences, about 6% seen once. Points from the study as a whole: Reappearing after the booster were most of the clones from primary vaccination (less than 97% CD4, approximately 88% CD8).

There are 12 residues in the CDR3. The ends were cut back, 3 bases at V and 12 bases at J, with 15 bases in the middle. The germline CDR1 and CDR2 sequences are DFQATT and SNEGSKA (reference sequence). This chain uses TRBV20-1 with TRBJ2-1; D perhaps matches TRBD2 (6 bases). Specimen: CD4+ T cells sorted from PBMCs, collected on the day of the first yellow fever vaccination. The clonotype comes from a man in his late teens or twenties who received the YFV17D yellow fever vaccine. The CDR3 DNA reads TGCAGTGCTAGCCGGGACTCCGTCATGCAGTTCTTC. Its protein is CSASRDSVMQFF.